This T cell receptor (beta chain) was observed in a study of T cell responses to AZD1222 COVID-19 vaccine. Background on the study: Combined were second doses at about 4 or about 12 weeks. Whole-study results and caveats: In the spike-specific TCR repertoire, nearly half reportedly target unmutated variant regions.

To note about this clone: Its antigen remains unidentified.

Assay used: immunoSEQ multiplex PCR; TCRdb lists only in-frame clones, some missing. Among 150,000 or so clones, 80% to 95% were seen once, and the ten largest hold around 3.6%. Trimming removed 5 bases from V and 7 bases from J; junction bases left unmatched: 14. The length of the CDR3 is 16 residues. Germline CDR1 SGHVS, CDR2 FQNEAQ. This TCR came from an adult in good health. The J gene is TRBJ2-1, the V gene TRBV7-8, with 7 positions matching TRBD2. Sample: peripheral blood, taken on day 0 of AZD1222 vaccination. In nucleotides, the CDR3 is TGTGCCAGCAGCCGAATAACCCGGACTAGTGAGAATGAGCAGTTCTTC. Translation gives CASSRITRTSENEQFF.